This T cell receptor (beta chain) was sequenced during a study of beta chain features in type 1 diabetes. Findings and limits, study-wide: More deletions and fewer insertions at VDJ junctions were found in patients with type 1 diabetes. TCRB CDR3s were moderately but significantly shorter in Type 1 diabetes patients in all four CD4+ subsets.

This clone was seen only a few times. Antigen specificity is unknown. Expressed TCRB transcripts got sequenced, as all isolated RNA was reverse transcribed. Assay used: immunoSEQ multiplex PCR; TCRdb lists only in-frame clones, some missing. The sample includes 130,000 to 150,000 clones, approximately 13% of them seen just once. Sort purity for all populations was recorded as exceeding 98%. V lost 5 bases and J 0 bases, leaving 18 bases between the germline ends. This CDR3 region has 17 residues. Per the germline V gene, CDR1 is MRHNA and CDR2 is SNTAGT. The chain employs TRBV6-4 and TRBJ2-3; D is unresolved. The material sequenced was central memory CD4+ T cells from blood. The clonotype originates from a man in his late teens or twenties with type 1 diabetes. The CDR3 bases are TGTGCCAGCAGTCCCTCGGGCGCCTACCTAAGCACAGATACGCAGTATTTT. Translating gives CASSPSGAYLSTDTQYF.